This entry lists 27 T cell receptor beta chains sequenced from one sample in a study of TIL therapy for anti-PD-1-resistant metastatic lung cancer. The libraries were made with immunoSEQ v3. Libraries were prepared by immunoSEQ multiplex PCR; TCRdb keeps only in-frame clonotypes and omits some of them. The table includes 9,500 to 15,000 clones, less than 75% detected once. Time point meaning: pre-treatment sample, taken before nivolumab and TIL therapy. Pleural nodules or supraclavicular lymph nodes made up most of the excised metastases sampled. The source was tumor tissue, collected at baseline. The source is a person aged 30 to 80 with non-small cell lung cancer.

This clone was seen only once. In nucleotides, the CDR3 is TGTGCCAGCGGAGCTAGCGGGCGATCCTACAATGAGCAGTTCTTC. Residues: CASGASGRSYNEQFF. The chain employs TRBV7-9 and TRBJ2-1; 8 bases map to TRBD2. The germline CDR1 and CDR2 sequences are SEHNR and FQNEAQ (reference sequence). J gave up 1 base and V 8 bases, and 7 bases lay outside the gene matches. The CDR3 runs to 15 residues.

The sample holds one count of this clone. This chain joins TRBV5-6 and TRBJ1-2; maybe TRBD1 (6 bases). The CDR3 runs to 13 residues. The V gene's germline CDR1 is SGHDT and CDR2 YYEEEE. V lost 4 bases and J lost 7, with 14 bases in between. The CDR3 bases are TGTGCCAGCAGCACACAGGGATCGGCTGGCTACACCTTC. Protein sequence: CASSTQGSAGYTF.

In this sample, this clone is medium-sized. Other DNA sequences from this sample encode an identical CDR3 as well. V and J are TRBV5-1 and TRBJ2-1; TRBD2 agrees at 8 bases. V shed 3 bases and J 8 bases; nucleotides not matched to a gene: 13. The germline CDR1 and CDR2 sequences are SGHRS and YFSETQ. The CDR3 extends over 16 amino acids. The CDR3 loop reads CASSSRGFTGGDEQFF. Here the CDR3 DNA reads TGCGCCAGCAGCTCGAGGGGATTTACCGGGGGGGATGAGCAGTTCTTC.

By share, this clone ranks as medium-sized. The CDR3, as DNA: TGTGCCAGTAGTTTTTCTGCCCGGAGGGGGTCCTACAATGAGCAGTTCTTC. Translating it yields CASSFSARRGSYNEQFF. This chain links TRBV19 with TRBJ2-1; D is perhaps TRBD1 or TRBD2 (6 bases each). The CDR3 spans 17 residues. CDR1 is LNHDA, CDR2 SQIVND, per germline (reference sequence). V lost 5 bases and J lost 1, with 18 bases in between. The full variable domain, in which reference TRBV19 and TRBJ2-1 provide the parts outside the CDR3, is DGGITQSPKYLFRKEGQNVTLSCEQNLNHDAMYWYRQDPGQGLRLIYYSQIVNDFQKGDIAEGYSVSREKKESFPLTVTSAQKNPTAFYLCASSFSARRGSYNEQFFGPGTRLTVL.

The genes are TRBV6-5 and TRBJ2-7; tentatively, D is TRBD1 (5 bases). V lost 8 bases to trimming and J lost 1 base, with 12 bases between them. The CDR3 extends over 13 amino acids. Germline CDR1 reads MNHEY; CDR2 reads SVGAGI. The CDR3 region is CASETDSSYEQYF. CDR3 nucleotides: TGTGCCAGCGAGACTGACAGTTCCTACGAGCAGTACTTC.

The V call is TRBV28, the J call TRBJ1-2; TRBD1 might be the D (6 bases). CDR3 length: 15 residues. Between the trimmed V and J ends, which lost 11 bases and 2 bases, there was a span of 21 bases. In germline, CDR1 is MDHEN, CDR2 SYDVKM. The DNA for the CDR3 is TGTGCCGCCCACCCCGAACAGGGTTCCAACTATGGCTACACCTTC. Translating gives CAAHPEQGSNYGYTF.

The chain recombines TRBV28 with TRBJ2-1; 11 positions agree with TRBD2. The V gene end was trimmed by 6 bases and the J gene end by 4 bases; junction bases not matched to a gene: 5. This CDR3 is 15 amino acids long. CDR1 and CDR2 from the germline V gene are MDHEN and SYDVKM. The CDR3 coding sequence is TGTGCCAGCAGCTTCGGGACTAGCGGATACAATGAGCAGTTCTTC. Its translation: CASSFGTSGYNEQFF.

This clone was seen more than once but under ten times. The rearrangement joins TRBV19 to TRBJ1-4; D call uncertain. Germline V gives CDR1 LNHDA, CDR2 SQIVND (reference sequence). Trimming removed 7 bases from V and 7 bases from J, with 22 bases in between. This CDR3 is 16 amino acids long. CDR3 loop: CASILGRTTVCEKLFF. The CDR3 coding sequence is TGTGCCAGTATACTCGGACGGACCACCGTATGTGAAAAACTGTTTTTT. The variable domain in full, completed from reference TRBV19 and TRBJ1-4, reads DGGITQSPKYLFRKEGQNVTLSCEQNLNHDAMYWYRQDPGQGLRLIYYSQIVNDFQKGDIAEGYSVSREKKESFPLTVTSAQKNPTAFYLCASILGRTTVCEKLFFGSGTQLSVL.

The CDR3 loop is CASSPELPGLSYEQYF. CDR3 nucleotides: TGTGCCAGCAGCCCTGAATTACCGGGACTTTCCTACGAGCAGTACTTC. V usage is TRBV6-2 or TRBV6-3 and J usage is TRBJ2-7, with D possibly matching TRBD2 (6 bases). V gave up 6 bases and J gave up 1 base, with 19 bases separating them. There are 16 residues in the CDR3. CDR1 and CDR2 (germline): MNHEY, SVGEGT.

This clone was seen only once. CDR3 DNA sequence: TGTGCCAGCAGTTTGGGCGGGAGTGCAGATACGCAGTATTTT. Its protein product is CASSLGGSADTQYF. This chain links TRBV2 with TRBJ2-3; TRBD2 agrees at 7 bases. The CDR3 covers 14 residues. Germline-derived CDR1 and CDR2 are SNHLY and FYNNEI. The ends lost 5 bases at V and 4 bases at J; junction bases unmatched: 6. The whole variable domain, remainder taken from reference TRBV2 and TRBJ2-3, is EPEVTQTPSHQVTQMGQEVILRCVPISNHLYFYWYRQILGQKVEFLVSFYNNEISEKSEIFDDQFSVERPDGSNFTLKIRSTKLEDSAMYFCASSLGGSADTQYFGPGTRLTVL.

The chain links TRBV27 to TRBJ1-4; 7 bases agree with TRBD1. From germline, CDR1 is MNHEY and CDR2 SMNVEV (reference sequence). The ends lost 5 bases at V and 8 bases at J; junction bases unmatched: 17. The CDR3 runs to 17 residues. CDR3 protein: CASSAYLTGAIGEKLFF. DNA of the CDR3: TGTGCCAGCAGTGCCTACCTAACAGGGGCAATCGGGGAAAAACTGTTTTTT.

This chain uses TRBV24-1 with TRBJ2-2; tentatively, D is TRBD1 or TRBD2 (6 bases each). This CDR3 comprises 12 residues. CDR1 and CDR2 from the germline V gene are KGHDR and SFDVKD. V shed 7 bases and J shed 6 bases, with 8 bases lying between them. The CDR3 DNA follows: TGTGCCACCAGCGGGGGCCCCGGGGAGCTGTTTTTT. Protein: CATSGGPGELFF.

This chain uses TRBV13 with TRBJ2-7; D is possibly TRBD2 (5 bases). The CDR3 sequence is 15 residues long. Germline lookup yields CDR1 PRHDT and CDR2 FYEKMQ (reference sequence). The V gene lost 0 bases and the J gene lost 3 bases, with 12 bases spanning the gap. The CDR3 sequence is CASSLGADLGYEQYF. The DNA for the CDR3 is TGTGCCAGCAGCTTAGGAGCGGATCTGGGCTACGAGCAGTACTTC.

The rearrangement uses TRBV9 and TRBJ1-6; D unresolved. V was shortened by 4 bases and J by 10 bases, with 21 bases between the two germline ends. From germline, CDR1 is SGDLS and CDR2 YYNGEE. This CDR3 spans 16 amino acids. CDR3 residues: CASSLGQPVRNSPLHF. For the CDR3, the DNA is TGTGCCAGCAGCTTAGGCCAACCCGTCAGGAACTCACCCCTCCACTTT.

The chain couples TRBV6-1 to TRBJ2-1; a possible D gene is TRBD2 (5 bases). Deletions cut 0 bases from V and 10 bases from J, with 16 bases between. The germline gives CDR1 MNHNS, CDR2 SASEGT. The CDR3 extends over 15 amino acids. CDR3 sequence (DNA): TGTGCCAGCAGTGAAGCGTTTCGACGGGATGAAGAGCAGTTCTTC. Amino acid sequence: CASSEAFRRDEEQFF.

V and J are TRBV12-5 and TRBJ2-6, with a tentative D call TRBD2 (6 bases). With 5 bases removed from V and 0 bases from J, the gap between germline ends came to 17 bases. The CDR3 has 18 amino acids. Germline V gene lookup returns CDR1 LGHNT and CDR2 FRNRAP. CDR3 sequence: CASGPGGSPDSGANVLTF. In nucleotides, the CDR3 is TGTGCTAGTGGTCCCGGGGGTTCCCCTGACTCTGGGGCCAACGTCCTGACTTTC.

The chain is built from TRBV28 and TRBJ1-5, with TRBD1 as a possible D gene (6 bases). CDR1 and CDR2 from the germline V gene are MDHEN and SYDVKM. With 8 bases removed from V and 0 bases from J, the gap between germline ends came to 20 bases. The CDR3 is 17 amino acids. The DNA of the CDR3 is TGTGCCAGCCCCCCTTACCGGGACAAATATAGCAATCAGCCCCAGCATTTT. Translation: CASPPYRDKYSNQPQHF. Filled out from reference TRBV28 and TRBJ1-5, the complete variable domain reads DVKVTQSSRYLVKRTGEKVFLECVQDMDHENMFWYRQDPGLGLRLIYFSYDVKMKEKGDIPEGYSVSREKKERFSLILESASTNQTSMYLCASPPYRDKYSNQPQHFGDGTRLSIL.

The rearrangement joins TRBV10-3 to TRBJ2-3; 14 bases align to TRBD2. Germline CDR1 and CDR2: ENHRY and SYGVKD. The trim removed 8 bases at V and 2 bases at J, leaving 6 bases unmatched. The CDR3 consists of 16 residues. CDR3 sequence reads: CAIAGTSGGSTDTQYF. The CDR3 nucleotides read TGTGCCATCGCCGGGACTAGCGGGGGTTCCACAGATACGCAGTATTTT.

This clone appeared a few times. The chain employs TRBV5-1 and TRBJ2-1; D unclear. Germline lookup yields CDR1 SGHRS and CDR2 YFSETQ. The CDR3 is made up of 13 amino acids. V lost 1 base and J lost 4, with 6 bases in between. CDR3 region: CASSLTGYNEQFF. As DNA, the CDR3 is TGCGCCAGCAGCTTGACCGGTTACAATGAGCAGTTCTTC. Full variable domain (missing parts from reference TRBV5-1 and TRBJ2-1): KAGVTQTPRYLIKTRGQQVTLSCSPISGHRSVSWYQQTPGQGLQFLFEYFSETQRNKGNFPGRFSGRQFSNSRSEMNVSTLELGDSALYLCASSLTGYNEQFFGPGTRLTVL.

The rearrangement links TRBV19 to TRBJ1-1; TRBD1 matches 10 bases. Germline values: CDR1 LNHDA, CDR2 SQIVND (reference sequence). This CDR3 is 17 amino acids long. The V gene end was trimmed by 6 bases and the J gene end by 0 bases; junction bases not matched to a gene: 10. The CDR3 DNA follows: TGTGCCAGTAGGGACGACAGGGGGCGAGGTATGAACACTGAAGCTTTCTTT. This translates into CASRDDRGRGMNTEAFF.

The chain is built from TRBV10-3 and TRBJ2-1; 11 bases are shared with TRBD2. Trimming removed 10 bases from V and 4 bases from J; junction bases left unmatched: 6. CDR1 is ENHRY and CDR2 is SYGVKD in the germline V gene. The CDR3 is made up of 14 amino acids. CDR3: CATNPSGGYNEQFF. The CDR3 DNA is TGTGCCACAAACCCTAGCGGGGGGTACAATGAGCAGTTCTTC.

The chain employs TRBV4-1 and TRBJ2-5, with 8 positions matching TRBD2. The germline V gene encodes CDR1 MGHRA and CDR2 YSYEKL. This CDR3 contains 15 residues. After removal of 2 bases from V and 5 bases from J, the junction contained 7 bases not matched to a gene. CDR3 DNA: TGCGCCAGCAGCCAACGAAGCGGGAGCGGGGAGACCCAGTACTTC. Translated: CASSQRSGSGETQYF.

The genes are TRBV19 and TRBJ1-6, with D tentatively TRBD1 (5 bases). Germline CDR1 reads LNHDA; CDR2 reads SQIVND (reference sequence). This CDR3 contains 17 residues. V was shortened by 7 bases and J by 2 bases, with 18 bases between the two germline ends. The CDR3 DNA reads TGTGCCAGTACCGCTGGAGGGGCCCAGGCCTATAATTCACCCCTCCACTTT. Protein product: CASTAGGAQAYNSPLHF.

The rearrangement joins TRBV5-1 to TRBJ1-6; D is perhaps TRBD1 (5 bases). The V end was cut by 0 bases, the J end by 12 bases, with 10 bases between. Germline V CDR1 and CDR2: SGHRS, YFSETQ. The CDR3 consists of 13 residues. The CDR3 DNA sequence: TGCGCCAGCAGCTTGGCCTCGGGGGAACCCCTCCACTTT. Translated, it gives CASSLASGEPLHF.

V and J are TRBV19 and TRBJ2-2; D ambiguous. Trimming removed 5 bases from V and 7 bases from J, with 8 bases in between. CDR3 size: 12 residues. Germline lookup yields CDR1 LNHDA and CDR2 SQIVND (reference sequence). The CDR3 bases are TGTGCCAGTAGTGCCGTGCTCGGGGAGCTGTTTTTT. Translation: CASSAVLGELFF.

The chain links TRBV7-2 to TRBJ1-1, with D hard to call. Trimming removed 5 bases at V and 3 bases at J, with 13 bases between. Germline CDR1 and CDR2: SGHTA and FQGNSA. The CDR3 has 14 residues. CDR3 nucleotide sequence: TGTGCCAGCAGCCCAACGACGGTGGACACTGAAGCTTTCTTT. Its translation is CASSPTTVDTEAFF.

Within the sample, this clone is medium-sized. The chain has TRBV6-6 and TRBJ1-6, with unresolved D. Trimming shortened V by 5 bases and J by 11 bases, and 13 bases separated the two germline ends. Looked up from germline, CDR1 is MNHNY and CDR2 is SVGAGI (reference sequence). The CDR3 is 13 amino acids. The CDR3: CASSAKSEAPLHF. In nucleotides, the CDR3 is TGTGCCAGCAGTGCTAAATCGGAAGCACCCCTCCACTTT.